These 10 T cell receptor beta chains were all obtained from the same sample, sequenced in a study of PD-1 blockade in classical Hodgkin lymphoma. Sample time point: cycle 4 day 1 (C4D1), after five to seven weeks of nivolumab. Every one of the patients relapsed after autologous stem cell transplantation (brentuximab vedotin exposure was variable). Generated by immunoSEQ multiplex PCR, the TCRdb table keeps only in-frame clones and is missing some. The sample includes roughly 20,000 clones, over 70% seen only once; the top ten take 6.5% to 7.5%. The specimen was peripheral blood mononuclear cells (PBMCs), collected before the fourth cycle of nivolumab. These receptors were collected from a human donor with classical Hodgkin lymphoma.

The chain is built from TRBV7-8 and TRBJ1-1, with D possibly matching TRBD1 (6 bases). The CDR3 loop spans 15 amino acids. V was cut by 5 bases and J by 1 base, with 14 bases left in between. CDR1 SGHVS and CDR2 FQNEAQ come from the germline V gene. CDR3 coding DNA: TGTGCCAGCAGCCCGTTTCACAGGGAGAACACTGAAGCTTTCTTT. This encodes CASSPFHRENTEAFF.

A single count supports this clone. The chain has TRBV10-1 and TRBJ2-2; D call uncertain. This CDR3 has 13 residues. Looked up from germline, CDR1 is WNHNN and CDR2 is SYGVQD (reference sequence). Trimming took 3 bases from V and 2 from J, leaving 4 bases between them. In nucleotides, the CDR3 is TGCGCCAGCAGTGACAGAAACACCGGGGAGCTGTTTTTT. It encodes CASSDRNTGELFF.

This rearrangement joins TRBV6-5 to TRBJ1-5; no clear D. V was clipped by 4 bases and J by 7 bases, with 11 bases between them. This CDR3 contains 13 residues. Germline V gene sequence: CDR1 MNHEY, CDR2 SVGAGI. The CDR3 loop is CASSWTWGQPQHF. The CDR3 region has the DNA TGTGCCAGCAGTTGGACCTGGGGACAGCCCCAGCATTTT.

The chain has TRBV10-2 and TRBJ2-3, with 11 bases aligning to TRBD2. After removal of 6 bases from V and 2 bases from J, the junction contained 7 bases not matched to a gene. Germline V gives CDR1 WSHSY, CDR2 SAAADI. There are 16 residues in the CDR3. DNA of the CDR3: TGCGCCAGCAGGAGGGGACTAGCGGCTAACACAGATACGCAGTATTTT. Amino acids: CASRRGLAANTDTQYF.

This clone was counted only a few times. The V gene is TRBV7-9, the J gene TRBJ1-2; 7 nucleotides align to TRBD1. V shed 8 bases and J 6 bases; nucleotides not matched to a gene: 6. Germline V gene sequence: CDR1 SEHNR, CDR2 FQNEAQ (reference sequence). CDR3 size: 12 residues. CDR3 bases: TGTGCCAGCCCTAGGGGGCTCGATGGCTACACCTTC. Its translation is CASPRGLDGYTF. The entire variable domain, with the rest obtained from reference TRBV7-9 and TRBJ1-2, is as follows: DTGVSQNPRHKITKRGQNVTFRCDPISEHNRLYWYRQTLGQGPEFLTYFQNEAQLEKSRLLSDRFSAERPKGSFSTLEIQRTEQGDSAMYLCASPRGLDGYTFGSGTRLTVV.

On this clone itself: The germline gene is not matched at one end of the junction; a read error may be the cause. This sequence joins TRBV5-8 and TRBJ2-3, with a tentative D call TRBD2 (5 bases). The CDR3 spans 17 residues. Germline V lookup: CDR1 SGHTS, CDR2 YDEGEE. In DNA, the CDR3 is TGCGCCAGCAGCCGGGGTTTAGCCCAAAGTGGCACAGATACGCAGTATTTT. Translating it yields CASSRGLAQSGTDTQYF. Together with reference TRBV5-8 and TRBJ2-3, the CDR3 gives the full variable domain: EAGVTQSPTHLIKTRGQQATLRCSPISGHTSVYWYQQALGLGLQFLLWYDEGEERNRGNFPPRFSGRQFPNYSSELNVNALELEDSALYLCASSRGLAQSGTDTQYFGPGTRLTVL.

The CDR3 spells CAWSLGQGRQETQYF. The CDR3 region has the DNA TGTGCCTGGAGTCTGGGACAGGGGAGGCAAGAGACCCAGTACTTC. The chain links TRBV30 to TRBJ2-5, with TRBD1 matching over 10 bases. The V gene's germline CDR1 is GTSNPN and CDR2 SVGIG (reference sequence). The length of the CDR3 is 15 residues. Germline trimming cut 2 bases from V and 2 bases from J; bases unmatched to any gene: 5.

The chain recombines TRBV11-2 with TRBJ2-5; 8 bases match TRBD2. After removal of 5 bases from V and 4 bases from J, the junction contained 12 bases not matched to a gene. The CDR3 loop spans 16 amino acids. CDR1 is SGHAT, CDR2 FQNNGV, per germline. The CDR3 here is CASSPTSRGGRETQYF. CDR3 bases: TGTGCCAGCAGCCCGACTAGCCGGGGGGGGCGAGAGACCCAGTACTTC.

The V and J genes are TRBV27 and TRBJ1-3; possibly TRBD1 for D (6 bases). Trimming removed 2 bases from V and 3 bases from J, with 11 bases in between. This CDR3 is 15 amino acids long. From germline, CDR1 is MNHEY and CDR2 SMNVEV (reference sequence). This CDR3 reads CASSLGGLGGNTIYF. The CDR3 nucleotides are TGTGCCAGCAGTTTAGGGGGGCTTGGTGGAAACACCATATATTTT.

The chain is built from TRBV2 and TRBJ2-7; TRBD1 agrees at 10 bases. Germline CDR1 and CDR2: SNHLY and FYNNEI. The CDR3 sequence is 15 residues long. The V segment lost 5 bases and the J segment 3 bases; nucleotides outside the gene matches: 7. The CDR3, as DNA: TGTGCCAGCAGTTACGCCGGGGACAGGGGCTACGAGCAGTACTTC. It codes for CASSYAGDRGYEQYF.